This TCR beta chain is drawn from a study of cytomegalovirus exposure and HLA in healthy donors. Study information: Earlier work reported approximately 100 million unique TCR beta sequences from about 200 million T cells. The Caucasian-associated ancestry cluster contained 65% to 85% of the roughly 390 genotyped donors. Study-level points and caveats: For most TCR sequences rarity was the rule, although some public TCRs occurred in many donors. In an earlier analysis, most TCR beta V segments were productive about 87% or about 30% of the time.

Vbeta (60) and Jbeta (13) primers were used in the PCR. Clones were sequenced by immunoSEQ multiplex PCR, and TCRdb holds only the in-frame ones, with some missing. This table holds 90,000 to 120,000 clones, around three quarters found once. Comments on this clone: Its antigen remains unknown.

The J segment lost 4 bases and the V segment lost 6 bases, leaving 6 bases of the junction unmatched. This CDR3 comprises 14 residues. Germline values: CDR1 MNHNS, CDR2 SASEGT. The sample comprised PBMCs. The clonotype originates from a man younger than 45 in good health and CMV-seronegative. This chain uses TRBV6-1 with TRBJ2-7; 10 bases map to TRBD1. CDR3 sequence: CASSMGQGKYEQYF. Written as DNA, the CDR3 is TGTGCCAGCAGCATGGGACAGGGGAAGTACGAGCAGTACTTC.